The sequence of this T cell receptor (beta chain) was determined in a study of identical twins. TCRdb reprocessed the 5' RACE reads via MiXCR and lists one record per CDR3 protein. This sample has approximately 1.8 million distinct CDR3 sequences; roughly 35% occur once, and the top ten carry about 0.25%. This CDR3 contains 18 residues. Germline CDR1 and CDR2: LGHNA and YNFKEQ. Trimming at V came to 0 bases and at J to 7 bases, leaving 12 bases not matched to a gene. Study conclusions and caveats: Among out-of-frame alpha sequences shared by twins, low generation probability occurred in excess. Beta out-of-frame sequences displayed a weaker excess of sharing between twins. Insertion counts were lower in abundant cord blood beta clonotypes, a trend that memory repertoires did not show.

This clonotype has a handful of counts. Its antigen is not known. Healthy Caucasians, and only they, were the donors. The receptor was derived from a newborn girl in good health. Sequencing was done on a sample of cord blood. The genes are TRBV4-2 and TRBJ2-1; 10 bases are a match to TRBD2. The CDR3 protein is CASSQDGVASGRGNEQFF. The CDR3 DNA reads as TGTGCCAGCAGCCAAGATGGGGTGGCTAGCGGGAGAGGGAATGAGCAGTTCTTC.